Below, 9 T cell receptor beta chains from the same sample are listed, as sequenced in a study of CD8 T cells in Susac syndrome. cDNA came from approximately 0.5 to 1 ug RNA primed by random hexamers. TCRdb redid the calling of the immunoSEQ multiplex PCR reads with MiXCR, one entry per CDR3 protein. Here the sample spans about 47,000 distinct CDR3 sequences, 80% to 95% being singletons. Sequencing was carried out using CD8+ T cells from PBMCs. These receptors were taken from a human donor in good health.

This rearrangement joins TRBV4-2 to TRBJ2-1, with 7 bases fitting TRBD2. From germline, CDR1 is LGHNA and CDR2 YNFKEQ. The CDR3 covers 15 residues. Unmatched junction bases numbered 11, after V lost 4 bases and J lost 8 bases. CDR3 in amino acids: CASSLLRGDGDEQFF. In DNA form, the CDR3 reads TGTGCCAGCAGCCTCCTCCGGGGGGATGGGGATGAGCAGTTCTTC.

In DNA form, the CDR3 reads TGTGCCAGCAGCCAGATACCCCCGGCGGGAGGGCCCTACGAGCAGTACTTC. Translated, it gives CASSQIPPAGGPYEQYF. The genes are TRBV27 and TRBJ2-7; 9 bases align to TRBD2. J lost 2 bases, V lost 6 bases, and 14 bases had no gene match. Germline CDR1 MNHEY, CDR2 SMNVEV (reference sequence). This CDR3 comprises 17 residues.

Regarding this clonotype: The junction differs from germline at one of its ends, possibly a read error. The chain combines TRBV5-6 with TRBJ2-1; a possible D gene is TRBD1 (6 bases). Looked up from germline, CDR1 is SGHDT and CDR2 is YYEEEE. The CDR3 extends over 13 amino acids. This CDR3 is CASRQYWTEPEEF. DNA of the CDR3: TGTGCCAGCAGACAATATTGGACAGAACCCGAAGAATTC. The entire variable domain, with the rest obtained from reference TRBV5-6 and TRBJ2-1, is as follows: DAGVTQSPTHLIKTRGQQVTLRCSPKSGHDTVSWYQQALGQGPQFIFQYYEEEERQRGNFPDRFSGHQFPNYSSELNVNALLLGDSALYLCASRQYWTEPEEFGPGTRLTVL.

In DNA, the CDR3 is TGTGCCAGCAGTTTAGTCCTAGCGGGACAGAATGAGCAGTTCTTC. Translated, it gives CASSLVLAGQNEQFF. This chain joins TRBV12-3 or TRBV12-4 and TRBJ2-1; 9 bases are shared with TRBD2. Losses at the gene ends were 1 base for V and 7 bases for J; bases not matched to a gene: 5. The CDR3 contains 15 residues.

This clonotype showed up just once. The chain links TRBV11-2 to TRBJ2-3, with TRBD2 matching over 8 bases. Germline CDR1 is SGHAT and CDR2 is FQNNGV. With V trimmed by 2 bases and J by 4 bases, 8 bases remained unmatched. This CDR3 has 16 amino acids. The CDR3 region is CASSLPSGGGPDTQYF. CDR3 DNA: TGTGCCAGCAGCTTACCCAGCGGGGGTGGTCCAGATACGCAGTATTTT.

DNA for the CDR3: TGTGCCAGCAGACTAGCAGGTGAGCAGTTCTTC. Translated: CASRLAGEQFF. The rearrangement joins TRBV25-1 to TRBJ2-1; tentative D call: TRBD2 (6 bases). The CDR3 is 11 residues long. The germline CDR1 and CDR2 sequences are MGHDK and SYGVNS. V lost 6 bases and J 9 bases, leaving 9 bases between the germline ends.

This clonotype was seen once. V gene TRBV29-1 combines with J gene TRBJ1-2, with a possible D match to TRBD1 (6 bases). The V and J ends lost 5 bases and 2 bases respectively, with 18 bases between them. The CDR3 has 15 amino acids. Germline V gene data show CDR1 as SQVTM and CDR2 as ANQGSEA. CDR3 region: CSVPGAGGRNYGYTF. CDR3 DNA sequence: TGCAGCGTTCCTGGGGCGGGGGGCCGGAACTATGGCTACACCTTC.

J is TRBJ1-2 and V is TRBV29-1, with 9 bases fitting TRBD1. CDR3 length: 13 amino acids. Germline trimming cut 3 bases from V and 7 bases from J; bases unmatched to any gene: 6. Germline V gives CDR1 SQVTM, CDR2 ANQGSEA. The DNA of the CDR3 is TGCAGCGTTGACGGACAGGGGTTAGGTGGCTACACCTTC. Its protein product is CSVDGQGLGGYTF.

V usage is TRBV6-1 and J usage is TRBJ2-7; D is possibly TRBD2 (5 bases). The CDR3 has 16 amino acids. Germline V CDR1 and CDR2: MNHNS, SASEGT. Trimming stripped 6 bases from V and 2 bases from J, with 20 bases between. The CDR3 nucleotides are TGTGCCAGCAGGCCCGGAGGCCCCCAAGAACCCTACGAGCAGTACTTC. It translates to CASRPGGPQEPYEQYF.